The rows below give T cell receptor beta chains drawn from one sample of a study of blood T cell repertoires in COVID-19. Assay used: immunoSEQ multiplex PCR; TCRdb lists only in-frame clones, some missing. The sample lists about 52,000 clones, 80% to 95% seen once, with more than 5.5% in the top ten. Sample: peripheral blood. The receptor source for this set is a middle-aged man with active COVID-19. Each CDR3 is given with its conserved first and last residue. The D gene is left open where the match is weak. Size tells how often a clone was seen (once, few, many) or the class of an expanded clone, and some rows leave it out.

j_call	d_call	clone_size	cdr3_length	v_call	cdr3_aa	cdr3_nt
TRBJ1-1	NA	NA	14	TRBV11-2	CASSLDSGRGDAFF	TGTGCCAGCAGCTTAGATTCGGGCAGGGGCGACGCTTTCTTT
TRBJ2-2	TRBD1	NA	17	TRBV5-1	CASSSFRTGINTGELFF	TGCGCCAGCAGCTCCTTCCGGACAGGGATAAACACCGGGGAGCTGTTTTTT
TRBJ2-7	NA	NA	14	TRBV6-5	CASSYIGGSYEQYF	TGTGCCAGCAGTTACATCGGGGGCTCCTACGAGCAGTACTTC
TRBJ2-3	TRBD2	NA	15	TRBV5-1	CASSNTSGSPDTQYF	TGCGCCAGCAGCAACACTAGCGGGAGCCCAGATACGCAGTATTTT
TRBJ2-7	TRBD1	NA	13	TRBV6-5	CASQRTGAYEQYF	TGTGCCAGTCAGCGGACAGGAGCCTACGAGCAGTACTTC
TRBJ2-7	TRBD1	NA	15	TRBV10-1	CASTNGTGIVWEQYF	TGCGCCAGTACAAACGGGACAGGGATAGTTTGGGAGCAGTACTTC
TRBJ1-6	NA	NA	12	TRBV5-1	CASSRIGSPLHF	TGCGCCAGCAGCCGGATCGGGTCACCCCTCCACTTT
TRBJ1-5	TRBD1	once	15	TRBV19	CASSIGTGGNQPQHF	TGTGCCAGTAGTATAGGGACAGGGGGAAATCAGCCCCAGCATTTT
TRBJ1-2	TRBD1	NA	14	TRBV27	CASSLTGGNYGYTF	TGTGCCAGCAGTTTAACAGGGGGTAACTATGGCTACACCTTC
TRBJ2-5	NA	NA	15	TRBV5-1	CASSKDLNSVETQYF	TGCGCCAGCAGCAAGGACTTGAACTCGGTGGAGACCCAGTACTTC
TRBJ2-3	TRBD1	NA	14	TRBV28	CASRLNPGQGIEYF	TGTGCCAGCAGGTTGAACCCAGGACAGGGGATCGAGTATTTT
TRBJ2-7	NA	NA	13	TRBV18	CASSQRASYEQYF	TGTGCCAGCTCACAGCGGGCCTCCTACGAGCAGTACTTC
TRBJ2-7	TRBD1	NA	17	TRBV18	CASSRGTVYQSSYEQYF	TGTGCCAGCTCACGTGGGACAGTCTATCAGAGCTCCTACGAGCAGTACTTC
TRBJ2-1	NA	NA	15	TRBV6-1	CASSEGLAGPHEQFF	TGTGCCAGCAGTGAAGGATTGGCAGGGCCGCATGAGCAGTTCTTC
TRBJ2-2	NA	NA	12	TRBV12-3/TRBV12-4	CASSFMRGELFF	TGTGCCAGCAGTTTTATGCGCGGGGAGCTGTTTTTT
TRBJ1-5	NA	NA	13	TRBV5-1	CASSTDSYQPQHF	TGCGCCAGCAGCACGGACAGTTATCAGCCCCAGCATTTT
TRBJ2-2	NA	NA	16	TRBV9	CASSGRSGSRTGELFF	TGTGCCAGCAGCGGGAGGAGTGGGAGCAGAACCGGGGAGCTGTTTTTT
TRBJ1-2	NA	NA	14	TRBV28	CASSLGGNSYGYTF	TGTGCCAGCAGTTTAGGGGGCAACAGCTATGGCTACACCTTC
TRBJ2-1	NA	few	17	TRBV7-9	CASSLVSRGHRGNEQFF	TGTGCCAGCAGCTTAGTAAGTCGGGGTCACCGCGGCAATGAGCAGTTCTTC
TRBJ2-5	NA	NA	14	TRBV5-8	CASSLVEYQETQYF	TGTGCCAGCAGCTTGGTAGAATACCAAGAGACCCAGTACTTC
TRBJ1-5	TRBD1	once	14	TRBV19	CASVGTASGQPQHF	TGTGCCAGTGTCGGGACAGCTAGTGGACAGCCCCAGCATTTT
TRBJ2-3	TRBD1	medium-sized	15	TRBV6-5	CASSYSTGATDTQYF	TGTGCCAGCAGTTACTCGACAGGGGCCACAGATACGCAGTATTTT
TRBJ2-6	NA	NA	18	TRBV10-3	CAIKDSLAALSGANVLTF	TGTGCCATCAAAGACTCTTTGGCAGCTCTTTCTGGGGCCAACGTCCTGACTTTC
TRBJ2-4	TRBD2	NA	15	TRBV15	CATSRDSSGRYIQYF	TGTGCCACCAGCAGAGATTCTAGCGGGAGGTACATTCAGTACTTC
TRBJ1-6	TRBD1	NA	13	TRBV6-4	CASSRDRLSPLHF	TGTGCCAGCAGTAGGGACAGGCTTTCACCCCTCCACTTT
TRBJ2-7	TRBD2	NA	15	TRBV2	CASSEARGNSGEQYF	TGTGCCAGCAGTGAAGCGCGGGGGAATTCTGGCGAGCAGTACTTC
TRBJ1-1	NA	NA	17	TRBV7-9	CASSHSRGMGLNTEAFF	TGTGCCAGCAGCCACAGTCGGGGGATGGGGTTGAACACTGAAGCTTTCTTT
TRBJ2-7	NA	NA	11	TRBV20-1	CSARDSYEQYF	TGCAGTGCTAGAGATAGTTACGAGCAGTACTTC
TRBJ2-2	NA	NA	18	TRBV27	CASSLDRSPFANTGELFF	TGTGCCAGCAGTTTGGACAGAAGCCCCTTCGCGAACACCGGGGAGCTGTTTTTT